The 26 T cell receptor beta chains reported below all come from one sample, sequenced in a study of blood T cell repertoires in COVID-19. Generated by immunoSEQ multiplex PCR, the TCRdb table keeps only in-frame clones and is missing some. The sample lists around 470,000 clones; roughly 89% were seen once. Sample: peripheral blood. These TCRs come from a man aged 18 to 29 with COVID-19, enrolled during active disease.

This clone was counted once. CDR3 loop: CASRKGAYEQFF. The CDR3 bases are TGTGCCAGCAGGAAGGGGGCCTATGAGCAGTTCTTC. This chain joins TRBV2 and TRBJ2-1, with TRBD1 matching 7 bases. The length of the CDR3 is 12 residues. Looked up from germline, CDR1 is SNHLY and CDR2 is FYNNEI. V lost 6 bases, J lost 8 bases, and 4 bases stayed unmatched.

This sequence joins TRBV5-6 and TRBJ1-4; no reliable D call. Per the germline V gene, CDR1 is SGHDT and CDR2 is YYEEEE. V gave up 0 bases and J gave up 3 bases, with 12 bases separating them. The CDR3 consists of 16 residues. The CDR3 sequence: CASSLGQVGANEKLFF. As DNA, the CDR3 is TGTGCCAGCAGCTTGGGCCAGGTGGGAGCTAATGAAAAACTGTTTTTT.

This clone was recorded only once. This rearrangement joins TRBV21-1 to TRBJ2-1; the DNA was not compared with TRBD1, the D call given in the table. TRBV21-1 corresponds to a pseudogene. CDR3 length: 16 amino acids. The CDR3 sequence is CASSTLQGAAYNEQFF. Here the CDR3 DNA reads TGTGCCAGCAGCACCCTACAGGGGGCTGCCTACAATGAGCAGTTCTTC.

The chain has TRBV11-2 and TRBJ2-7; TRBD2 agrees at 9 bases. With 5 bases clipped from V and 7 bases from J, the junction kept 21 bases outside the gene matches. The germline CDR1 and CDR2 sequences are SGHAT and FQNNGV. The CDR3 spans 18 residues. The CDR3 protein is CASSHTYYGVAGESEQYF. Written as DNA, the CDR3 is TGTGCCAGCAGCCACACATACTACGGGGTAGCGGGAGAGAGTGAGCAGTACTTC. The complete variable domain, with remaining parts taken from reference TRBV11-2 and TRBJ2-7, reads EAGVAQSPRYKIIEKRQSVAFWCNPISGHATLYWYQQILGQGPKLLIQFQNNGVVDDSQLPKDRFSAERLKGVDSTLKIQPAKLEDSAVYLCASSHTYYGVAGESEQYFGPGTRLTVT.

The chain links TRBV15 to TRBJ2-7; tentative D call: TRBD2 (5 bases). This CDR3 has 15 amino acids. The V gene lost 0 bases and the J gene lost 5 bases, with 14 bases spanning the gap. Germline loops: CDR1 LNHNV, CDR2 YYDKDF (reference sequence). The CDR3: CATSRDQGGLDEQYF. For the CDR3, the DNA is TGTGCCACCAGCAGAGATCAAGGAGGACTGGACGAGCAGTACTTC.

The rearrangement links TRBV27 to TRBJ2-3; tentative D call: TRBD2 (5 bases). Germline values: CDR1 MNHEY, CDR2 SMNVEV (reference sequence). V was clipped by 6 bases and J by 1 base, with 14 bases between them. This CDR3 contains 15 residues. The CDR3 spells CASRGGLGGTDTQYF. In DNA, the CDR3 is TGTGCCAGCAGGGGCGGGCTAGGTGGCACAGATACGCAGTATTTT.

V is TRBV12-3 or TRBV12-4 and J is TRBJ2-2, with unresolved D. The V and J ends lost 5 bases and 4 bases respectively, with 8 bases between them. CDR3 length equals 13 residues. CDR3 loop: CASSPETTGELFF. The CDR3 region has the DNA TGTGCCAGCAGTCCGGAGACCACCGGGGAGCTGTTTTTT.

CDR3 sequence (DNA): TGTGCCAGCAGCCAGGCTAGCGGGGGGGGGAGAGAGACCCAGTACTTC. Translating gives CASSQASGGGRETQYF. The V call is TRBV5-4, the J call TRBJ2-5, with 12 bases that match TRBD2. This CDR3 contains 16 residues. In germline, CDR1 is SGHNT, CDR2 YYREEE (reference sequence). Losses at the gene ends were 4 bases for V and 4 bases for J; bases not matched to a gene: 8.

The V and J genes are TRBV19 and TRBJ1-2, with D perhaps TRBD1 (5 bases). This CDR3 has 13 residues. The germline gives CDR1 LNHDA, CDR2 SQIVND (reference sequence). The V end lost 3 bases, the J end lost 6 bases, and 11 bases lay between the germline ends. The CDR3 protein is CASSIQGSNGYTF. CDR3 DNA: TGTGCCAGTAGTATTCAGGGCTCGAATGGCTACACCTTC.

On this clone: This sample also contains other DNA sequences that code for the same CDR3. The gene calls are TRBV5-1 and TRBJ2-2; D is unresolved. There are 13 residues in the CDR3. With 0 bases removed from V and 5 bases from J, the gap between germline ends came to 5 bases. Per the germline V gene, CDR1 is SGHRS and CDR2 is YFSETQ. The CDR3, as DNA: TGCGCCAGCAGCTTGGCCGTAACCGGGGAGCTGTTTTTT. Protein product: CASSLAVTGELFF. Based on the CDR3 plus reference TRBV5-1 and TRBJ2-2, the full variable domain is KAGVTQTPRYLIKTRGQQVTLSCSPISGHRSVSWYQQTPGQGLQFLFEYFSETQRNKGNFPGRFSGRQFSNSRSEMNVSTLELGDSALYLCASSLAVTGELFFGEGSRLTVL.

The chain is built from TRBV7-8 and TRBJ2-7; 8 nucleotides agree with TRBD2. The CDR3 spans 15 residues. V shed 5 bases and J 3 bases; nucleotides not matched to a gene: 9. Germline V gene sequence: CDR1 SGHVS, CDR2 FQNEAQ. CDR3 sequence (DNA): TGTGCCAGCAGCCTAGTGGCTAGCGGGCGCTACGAGCAGTACTTC. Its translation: CASSLVASGRYEQYF.

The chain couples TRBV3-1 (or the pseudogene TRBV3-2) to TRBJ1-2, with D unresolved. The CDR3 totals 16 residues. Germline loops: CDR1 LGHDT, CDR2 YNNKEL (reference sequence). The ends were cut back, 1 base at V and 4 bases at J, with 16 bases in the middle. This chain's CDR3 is CASSQAGVRRRYGYTF. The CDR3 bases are TGTGCCAGCAGCCAAGCGGGAGTTCGGCGTCGCTATGGCTACACCTTC.

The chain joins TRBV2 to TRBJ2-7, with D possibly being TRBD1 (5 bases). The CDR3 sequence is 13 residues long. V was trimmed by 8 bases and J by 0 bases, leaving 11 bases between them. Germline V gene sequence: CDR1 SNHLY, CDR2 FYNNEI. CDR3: CASQWGHSYEQYF. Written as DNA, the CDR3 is TGTGCCAGCCAATGGGGCCACTCCTACGAGCAGTACTTC.

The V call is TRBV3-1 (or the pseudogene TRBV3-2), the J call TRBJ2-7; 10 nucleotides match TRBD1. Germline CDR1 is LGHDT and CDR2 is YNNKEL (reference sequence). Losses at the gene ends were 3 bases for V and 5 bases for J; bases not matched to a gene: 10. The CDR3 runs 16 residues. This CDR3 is CASSHMGTGAWDEQYF. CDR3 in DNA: TGTGCCAGCAGCCACATGGGGACAGGGGCCTGGGACGAGCAGTACTTC.

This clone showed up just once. The CDR3 coding sequence is TGCGCCAGCAGCTTGGGGGGGACTTTGAACACCGGGGAGCTGTTTTTT. Protein: CASSLGGTLNTGELFF. The chain is built from TRBV5-1 and TRBJ2-2; D possibly corresponds to TRBD2 (6 bases). Looked up from germline, CDR1 is SGHRS and CDR2 is YFSETQ. V lost 0 bases and J lost 1, with 10 bases in between. CDR3 length: 16 amino acids.

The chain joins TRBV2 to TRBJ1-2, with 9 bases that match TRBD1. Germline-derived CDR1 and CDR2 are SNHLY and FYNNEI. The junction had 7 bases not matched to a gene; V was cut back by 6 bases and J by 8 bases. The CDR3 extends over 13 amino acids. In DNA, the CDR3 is TGTGCCAGCAGCGCGGACAGGGGTGAAGGCTACACCTTC. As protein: CASSADRGEGYTF.

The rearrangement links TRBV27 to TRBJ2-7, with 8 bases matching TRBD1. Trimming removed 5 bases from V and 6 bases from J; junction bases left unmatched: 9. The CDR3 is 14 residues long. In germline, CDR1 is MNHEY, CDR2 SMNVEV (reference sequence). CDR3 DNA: TGTGCCAGCAGTACATTTTTGACAGGGGTCGAGCAGTACTTC. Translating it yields CASSTFLTGVEQYF.

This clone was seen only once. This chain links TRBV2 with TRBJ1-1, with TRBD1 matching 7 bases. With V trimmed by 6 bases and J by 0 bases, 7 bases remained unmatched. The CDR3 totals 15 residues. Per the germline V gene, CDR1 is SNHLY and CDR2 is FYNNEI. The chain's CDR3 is CASRLQGLMNTEAFF. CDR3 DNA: TGTGCCAGCAGACTACAGGGGCTGATGAACACTGAAGCTTTCTTT.

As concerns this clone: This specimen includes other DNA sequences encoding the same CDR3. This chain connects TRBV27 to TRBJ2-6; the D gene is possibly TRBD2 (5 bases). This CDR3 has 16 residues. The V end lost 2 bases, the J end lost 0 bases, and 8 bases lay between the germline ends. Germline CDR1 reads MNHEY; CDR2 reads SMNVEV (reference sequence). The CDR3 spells CASSLSGSSGANVLTF. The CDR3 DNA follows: TGTGCCAGCAGTTTAAGCGGCAGCTCTGGGGCCAACGTCCTGACTTTC.

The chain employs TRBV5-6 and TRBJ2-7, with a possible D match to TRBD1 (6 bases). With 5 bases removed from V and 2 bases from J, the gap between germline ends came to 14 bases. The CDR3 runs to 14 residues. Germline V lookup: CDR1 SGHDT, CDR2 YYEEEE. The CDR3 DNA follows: TGTGCCAGCAGACGATCGGGACACCCCTACGAGCAGTACTTC. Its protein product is CASRRSGHPYEQYF.

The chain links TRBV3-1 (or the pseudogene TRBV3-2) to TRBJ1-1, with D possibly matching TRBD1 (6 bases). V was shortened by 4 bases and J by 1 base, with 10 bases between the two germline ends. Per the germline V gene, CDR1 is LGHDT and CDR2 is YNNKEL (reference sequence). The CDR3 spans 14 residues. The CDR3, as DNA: TGTGCCAGCAGCCTCGGACAGAGGAACACTGAAGCTTTCTTT. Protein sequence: CASSLGQRNTEAFF.

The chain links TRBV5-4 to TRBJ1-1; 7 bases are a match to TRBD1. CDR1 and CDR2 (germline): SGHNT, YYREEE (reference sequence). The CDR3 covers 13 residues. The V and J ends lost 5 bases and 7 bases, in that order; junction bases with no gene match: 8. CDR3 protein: CASRRTGSNEAFF. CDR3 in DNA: TGTGCCAGCAGAAGGACAGGTTCGAATGAAGCTTTCTTT. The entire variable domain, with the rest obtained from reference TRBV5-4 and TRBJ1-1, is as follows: ETGVTQSPTHLIKTRGQQVTLRCSSQSGHNTVSWYQQALGQGPQFIFQYYREEENGRGNFPPRFSGLQFPNYSSELNVNALELDDSALYLCASRRTGSNEAFFGQGTRLTVV.

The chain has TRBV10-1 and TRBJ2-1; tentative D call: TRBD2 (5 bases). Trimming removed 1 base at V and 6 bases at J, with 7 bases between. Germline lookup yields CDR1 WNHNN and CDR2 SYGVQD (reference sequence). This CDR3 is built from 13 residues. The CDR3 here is CASSEYRGNEQFF. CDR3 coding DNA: TGCGCCAGCAGTGAGTATCGGGGCAATGAGCAGTTCTTC.

The CDR3 DNA sequence: TGTGCCAGCAGCTTAATGGGACTAGCGATACAGGATGAGCAGTTCTTC. It yields the protein CASSLMGLAIQDEQFF. The chain has TRBV11-1 and TRBJ2-1; TRBD2 aligns across 10 bases. Germline V CDR1 and CDR2: SGHAT, FQDESV (reference sequence). J lost 8 bases, V lost 2 bases, and 9 bases had no gene match. The CDR3 covers 16 residues.

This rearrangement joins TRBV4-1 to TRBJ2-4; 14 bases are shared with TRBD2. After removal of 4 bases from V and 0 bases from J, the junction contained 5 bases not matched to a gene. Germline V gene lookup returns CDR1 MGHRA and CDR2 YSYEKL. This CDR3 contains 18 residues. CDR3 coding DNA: TGCGCCAGCAGCCCCGGGACTAGCGGGGGCCTAGCCAAAAACATTCAGTACTTC. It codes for CASSPGTSGGLAKNIQYF.

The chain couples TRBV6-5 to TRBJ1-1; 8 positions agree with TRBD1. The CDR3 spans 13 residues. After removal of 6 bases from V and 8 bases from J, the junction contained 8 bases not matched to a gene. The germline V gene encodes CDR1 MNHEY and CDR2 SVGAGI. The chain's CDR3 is CASSSNAGGEAFF. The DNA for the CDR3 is TGTGCCAGCAGCTCGAATGCAGGGGGCGAAGCTTTCTTT.